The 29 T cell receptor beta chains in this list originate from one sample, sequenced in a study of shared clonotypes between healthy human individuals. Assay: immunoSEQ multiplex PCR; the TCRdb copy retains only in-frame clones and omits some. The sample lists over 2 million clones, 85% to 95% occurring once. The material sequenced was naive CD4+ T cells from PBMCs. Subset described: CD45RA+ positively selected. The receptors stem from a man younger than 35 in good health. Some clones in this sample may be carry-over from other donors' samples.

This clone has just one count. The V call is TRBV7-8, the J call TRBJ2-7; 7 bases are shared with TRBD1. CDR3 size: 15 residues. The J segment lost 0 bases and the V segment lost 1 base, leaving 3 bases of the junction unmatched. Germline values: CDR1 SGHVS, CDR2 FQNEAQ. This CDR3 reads CASSLGRDSSYEQYF. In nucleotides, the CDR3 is TGTGCCAGCAGCTTAGGCCGGGACAGCTCCTACGAGCAGTACTTC.

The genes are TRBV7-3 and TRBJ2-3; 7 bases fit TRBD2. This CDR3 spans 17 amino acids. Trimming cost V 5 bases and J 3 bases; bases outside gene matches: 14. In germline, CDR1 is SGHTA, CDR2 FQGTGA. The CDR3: CASSPPGLAGETDTQYF. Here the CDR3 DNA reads TGTGCCAGCAGCCCCCCCGGCTTAGCGGGCGAGACAGATACGCAGTATTTT.

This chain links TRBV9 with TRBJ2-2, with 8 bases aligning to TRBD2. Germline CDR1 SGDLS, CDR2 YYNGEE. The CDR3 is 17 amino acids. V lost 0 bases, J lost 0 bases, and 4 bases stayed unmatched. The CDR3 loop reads CASSVVGSGTNTGELFF. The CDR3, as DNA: TGTGCCAGCAGCGTAGTCGGTAGCGGGACGAACACCGGGGAGCTGTTTTTT.

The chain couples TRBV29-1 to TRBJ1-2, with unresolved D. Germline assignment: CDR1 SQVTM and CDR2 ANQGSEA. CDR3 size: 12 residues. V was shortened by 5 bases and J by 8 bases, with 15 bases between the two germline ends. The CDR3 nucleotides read TGCAGCGTTTATTACAGTCTTCGAGGCTACACCTTC. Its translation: CSVYYSLRGYTF.

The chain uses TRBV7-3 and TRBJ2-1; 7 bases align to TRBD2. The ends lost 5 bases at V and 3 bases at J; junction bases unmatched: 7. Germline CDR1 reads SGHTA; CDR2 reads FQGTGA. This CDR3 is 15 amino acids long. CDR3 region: CASSTRSGDYNEQFF. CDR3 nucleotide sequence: TGTGCCAGCAGCACCCGAAGCGGGGACTACAATGAGCAGTTCTTC.

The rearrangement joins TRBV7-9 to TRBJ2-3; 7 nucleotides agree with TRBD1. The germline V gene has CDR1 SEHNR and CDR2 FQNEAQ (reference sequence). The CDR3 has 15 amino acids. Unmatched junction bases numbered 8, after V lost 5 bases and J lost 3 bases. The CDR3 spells CASSATGVETDTQYF. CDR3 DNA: TGTGCCAGCAGCGCTACAGGGGTGGAGACAGATACGCAGTATTTT.

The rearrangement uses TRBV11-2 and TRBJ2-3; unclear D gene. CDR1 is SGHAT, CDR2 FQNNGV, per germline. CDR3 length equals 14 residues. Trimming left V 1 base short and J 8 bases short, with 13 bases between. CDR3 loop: CASSLAILMGTQYF. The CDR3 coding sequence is TGTGCCAGCAGCTTAGCGATCCTCATGGGTACGCAGTATTTT.

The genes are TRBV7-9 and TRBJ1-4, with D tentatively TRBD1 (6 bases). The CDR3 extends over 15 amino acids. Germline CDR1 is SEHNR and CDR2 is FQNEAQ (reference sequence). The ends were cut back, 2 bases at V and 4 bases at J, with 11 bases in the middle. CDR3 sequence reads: CASSLMGADNEKLFF. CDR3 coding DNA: TGTGCCAGCAGCTTAATGGGGGCGGATAATGAAAAACTGTTTTTT. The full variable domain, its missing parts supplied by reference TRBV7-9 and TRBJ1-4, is DTGVSQNPRHKITKRGQNVTFRCDPISEHNRLYWYRQTLGQGPEFLTYFQNEAQLEKSRLLSDRFSAERPKGSFSTLEIQRTEQGDSAMYLCASSLMGADNEKLFFGSGTQLSVL.

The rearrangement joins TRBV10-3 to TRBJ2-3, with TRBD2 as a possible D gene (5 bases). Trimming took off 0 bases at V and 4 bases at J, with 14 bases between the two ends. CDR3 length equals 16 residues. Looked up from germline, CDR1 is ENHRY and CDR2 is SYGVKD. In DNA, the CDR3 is TGTGCCATCAGTGAGTCAACTAGTCCCCAAGCAGATACGCAGTATTTT. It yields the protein CAISESTSPQADTQYF.

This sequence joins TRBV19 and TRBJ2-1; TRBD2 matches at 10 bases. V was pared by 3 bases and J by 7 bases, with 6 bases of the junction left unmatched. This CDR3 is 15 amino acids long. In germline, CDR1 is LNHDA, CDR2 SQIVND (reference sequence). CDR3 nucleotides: TGTGCCAGTAGTATGGCTAGCGGGAGTCTTAATGAGCAGTTCTTC. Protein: CASSMASGSLNEQFF.

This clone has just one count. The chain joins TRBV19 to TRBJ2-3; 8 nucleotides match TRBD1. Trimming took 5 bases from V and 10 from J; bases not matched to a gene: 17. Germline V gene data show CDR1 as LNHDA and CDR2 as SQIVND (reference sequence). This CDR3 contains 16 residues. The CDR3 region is CASSPPGQALFEAQYF. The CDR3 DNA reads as TGTGCCAGTAGTCCACCGGGACAGGCGTTGTTCGAGGCGCAGTATTTT. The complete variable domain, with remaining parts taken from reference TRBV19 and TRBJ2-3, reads DGGITQSPKYLFRKEGQNVTLSCEQNLNHDAMYWYRQDPGQGLRLIYYSQIVNDFQKGDIAEGYSVSREKKESFPLTVTSAQKNPTAFYLCASSPPGQALFEAQYFGPGTRLTVL.

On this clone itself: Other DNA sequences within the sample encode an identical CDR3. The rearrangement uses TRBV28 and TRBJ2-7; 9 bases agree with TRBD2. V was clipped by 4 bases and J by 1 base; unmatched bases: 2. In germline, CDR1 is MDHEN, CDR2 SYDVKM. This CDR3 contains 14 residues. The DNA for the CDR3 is TGTGCCAGCAGTTACAGCGGGGGGTCCTACGAGCAGTACTTC. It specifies CASSYSGGSYEQYF.

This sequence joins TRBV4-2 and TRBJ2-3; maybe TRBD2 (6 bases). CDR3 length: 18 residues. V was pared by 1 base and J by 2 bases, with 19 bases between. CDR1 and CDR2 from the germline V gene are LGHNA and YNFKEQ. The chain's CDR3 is CASSQGEVELYSTDTQYF. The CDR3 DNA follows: TGTGCCAGCAGCCAAGGGGAGGTCGAATTGTACTCCACAGATACGCAGTATTTT.

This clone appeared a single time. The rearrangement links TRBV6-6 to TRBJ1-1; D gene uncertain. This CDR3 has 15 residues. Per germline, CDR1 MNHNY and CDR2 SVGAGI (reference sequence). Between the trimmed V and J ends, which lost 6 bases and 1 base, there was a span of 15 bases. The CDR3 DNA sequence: TGTGCCAGCAGCGAGGTCAATCGGGGGAACACTGAAGCTTTCTTT. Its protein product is CASSEVNRGNTEAFF.

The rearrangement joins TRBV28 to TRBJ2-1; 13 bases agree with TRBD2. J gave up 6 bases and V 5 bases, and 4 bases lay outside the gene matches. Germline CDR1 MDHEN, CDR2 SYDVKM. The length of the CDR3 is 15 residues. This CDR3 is CASSPTSGRANEQFF. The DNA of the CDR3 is TGTGCCAGCAGTCCTACTAGCGGGAGGGCCAATGAGCAGTTCTTC.

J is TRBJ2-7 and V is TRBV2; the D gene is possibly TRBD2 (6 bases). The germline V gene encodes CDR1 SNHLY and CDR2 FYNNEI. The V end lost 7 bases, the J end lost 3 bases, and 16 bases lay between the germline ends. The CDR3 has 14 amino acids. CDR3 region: CASILGGDLYEQYF. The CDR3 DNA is TGTGCCAGCATCCTAGGAGGGGACCTCTACGAGCAGTACTTC.

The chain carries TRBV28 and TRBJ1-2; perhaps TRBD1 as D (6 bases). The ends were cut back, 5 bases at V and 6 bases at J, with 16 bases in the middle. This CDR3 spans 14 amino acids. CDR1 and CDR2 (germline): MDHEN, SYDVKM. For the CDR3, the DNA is TGTGCCAGCAGTGGGTTTCCAGGGGATCATGGCTACACCTTC. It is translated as CASSGFPGDHGYTF.

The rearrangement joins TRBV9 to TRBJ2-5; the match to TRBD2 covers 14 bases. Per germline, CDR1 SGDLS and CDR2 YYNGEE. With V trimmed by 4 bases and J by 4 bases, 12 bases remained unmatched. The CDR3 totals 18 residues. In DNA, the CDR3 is TGTGCCAGCAGCTCTTCGGGACTAGCGGGAGATCTGGGAGAGACCCAGTACTTC. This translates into CASSSSGLAGDLGETQYF.

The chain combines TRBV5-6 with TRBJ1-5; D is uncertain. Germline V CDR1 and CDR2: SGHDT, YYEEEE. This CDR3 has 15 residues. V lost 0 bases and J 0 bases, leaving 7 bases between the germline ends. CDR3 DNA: TGTGCCAGCAGCTTGGCGGGCTATAGCAATCAGCCCCAGCATTTT. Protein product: CASSLAGYSNQPQHF.

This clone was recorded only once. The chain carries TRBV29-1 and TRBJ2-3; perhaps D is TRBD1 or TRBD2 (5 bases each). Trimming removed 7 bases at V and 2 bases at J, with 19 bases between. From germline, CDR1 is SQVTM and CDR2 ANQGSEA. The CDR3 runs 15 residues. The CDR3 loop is CSAGRKLASTDTQYF. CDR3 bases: TGCAGCGCGGGGCGGAAACTCGCATCCACAGATACGCAGTATTTT.

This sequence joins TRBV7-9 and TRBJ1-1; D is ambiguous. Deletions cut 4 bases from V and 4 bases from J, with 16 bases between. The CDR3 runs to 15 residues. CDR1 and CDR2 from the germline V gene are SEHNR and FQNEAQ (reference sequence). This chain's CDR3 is CASSYGRWGTTEAFF. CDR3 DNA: TGTGCCAGCAGCTACGGACGGTGGGGAACCACTGAAGCTTTCTTT.

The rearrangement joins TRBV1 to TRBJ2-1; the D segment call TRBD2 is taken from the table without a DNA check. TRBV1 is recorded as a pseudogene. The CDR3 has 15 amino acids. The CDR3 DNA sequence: TGCACCAGCAGCCAAGCAGCGGGAGGGGGGAATGAGCAGTTCTTC. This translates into CTSSQAAGGGNEQFF.

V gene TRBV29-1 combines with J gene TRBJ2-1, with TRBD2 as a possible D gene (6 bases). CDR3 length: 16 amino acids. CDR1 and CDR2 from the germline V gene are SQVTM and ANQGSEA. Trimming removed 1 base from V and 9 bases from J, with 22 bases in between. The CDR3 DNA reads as TGCAGCGTTGAAGCCTTGGGGGAGGCCATAGGCGGTGAGCAGTTCTTC. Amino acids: CSVEALGEAIGGEQFF.

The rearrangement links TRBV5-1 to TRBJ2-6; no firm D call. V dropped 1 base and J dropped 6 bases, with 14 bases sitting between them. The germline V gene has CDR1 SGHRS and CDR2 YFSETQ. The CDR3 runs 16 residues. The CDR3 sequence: CASSLTATPAANVLTF. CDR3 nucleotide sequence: TGCGCCAGCAGCTTGACAGCCACTCCTGCGGCCAACGTCCTGACTTTC. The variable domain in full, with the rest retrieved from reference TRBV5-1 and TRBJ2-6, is KAGVTQTPRYLIKTRGQQVTLSCSPISGHRSVSWYQQTPGQGLQFLFEYFSETQRNKGNFPGRFSGRQFSNSRSEMNVSTLELGDSALYLCASSLTATPAANVLTFGAGSRLTVL.

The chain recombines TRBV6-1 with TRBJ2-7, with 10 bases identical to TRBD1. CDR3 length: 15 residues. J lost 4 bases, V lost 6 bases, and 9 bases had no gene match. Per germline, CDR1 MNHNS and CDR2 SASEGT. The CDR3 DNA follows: TGTGCCAGCAGAACCCGGGACAGGGGCGTGTACGAGCAGTACTTC. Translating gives CASRTRDRGVYEQYF.

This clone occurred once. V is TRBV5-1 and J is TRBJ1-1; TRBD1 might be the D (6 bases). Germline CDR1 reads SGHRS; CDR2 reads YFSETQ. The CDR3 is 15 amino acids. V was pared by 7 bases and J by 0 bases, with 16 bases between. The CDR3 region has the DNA TGCGCCAGCGCACCAAATACAGGGTTGAACACTGAAGCTTTCTTT. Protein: CASAPNTGLNTEAFF.

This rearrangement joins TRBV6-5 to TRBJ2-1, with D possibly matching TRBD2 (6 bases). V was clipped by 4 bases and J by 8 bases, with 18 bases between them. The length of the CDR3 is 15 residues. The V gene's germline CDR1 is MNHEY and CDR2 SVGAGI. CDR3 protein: CASSSTGTPRDEQFF. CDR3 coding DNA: TGTGCCAGCAGTTCAACTGGGACTCCGAGGGATGAGCAGTTCTTC.

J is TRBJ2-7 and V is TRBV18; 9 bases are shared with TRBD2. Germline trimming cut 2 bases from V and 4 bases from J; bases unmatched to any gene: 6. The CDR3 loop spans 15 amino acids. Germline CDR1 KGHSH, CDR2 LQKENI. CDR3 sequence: CASSPTGGRAYEQYF. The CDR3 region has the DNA TGTGCCAGCTCACCAACCGGCGGGAGGGCGTACGAGCAGTACTTC.

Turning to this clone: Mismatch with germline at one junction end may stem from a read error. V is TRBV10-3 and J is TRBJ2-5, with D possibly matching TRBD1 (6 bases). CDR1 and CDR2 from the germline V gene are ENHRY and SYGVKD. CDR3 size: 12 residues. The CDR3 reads CAISESLGTYHF. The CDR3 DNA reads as TGTGCCATCAGTGAGAGCCTCGGGACATATCACTTC.